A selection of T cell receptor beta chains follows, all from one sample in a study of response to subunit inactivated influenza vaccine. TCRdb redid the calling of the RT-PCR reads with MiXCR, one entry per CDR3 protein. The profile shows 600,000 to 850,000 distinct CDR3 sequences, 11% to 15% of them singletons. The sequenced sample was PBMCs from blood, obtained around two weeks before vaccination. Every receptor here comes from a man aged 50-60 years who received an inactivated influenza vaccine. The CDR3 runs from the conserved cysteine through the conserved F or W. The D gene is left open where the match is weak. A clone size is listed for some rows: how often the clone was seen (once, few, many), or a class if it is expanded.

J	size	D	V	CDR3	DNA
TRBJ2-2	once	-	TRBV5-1	CASSLVYNTGELFF	TGCGCCAGCAGCTTGGTCTACAACACCGGGGAGCTGTTTTTT
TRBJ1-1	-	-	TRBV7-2	CASSTGTVNTEAFF	TGTGCCAGCAGTACCGGGACGGTGAACACTGAAGCTTTCTTT
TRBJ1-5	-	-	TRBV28	CASSPGLGQHF	TGTGCCAGCAGCCCTGGTTTGGGCCAGCATTTT
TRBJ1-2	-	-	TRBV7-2	CASSLGSGGGYGYTF	TGTGCCAGCAGCTTAGGTTCGGGGGGCGGGTATGGCTACACCTTC
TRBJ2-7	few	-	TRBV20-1	CSAQDRDKGPYEQYF	TGCAGTGCTCAAGATCGGGACAAAGGACCCTACGAGCAGTACTTC
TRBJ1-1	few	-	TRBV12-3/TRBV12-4	CASRTAFEAFF	TGTGCCAGCAGGACCGCATTCGAAGCTTTCTTT
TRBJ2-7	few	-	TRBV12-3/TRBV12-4	CASSPWDYEQYF	TGTGCCAGCAGTCCCTGGGACTACGAGCAGTACTTC
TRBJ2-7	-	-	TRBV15	CATSSRRAYEQYF	TGTGCCACCAGCAGCCGACGAGCCTACGAGCAGTACTTC
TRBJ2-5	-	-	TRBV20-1	CSASLPGSGQETQYF	TGCAGTGCTAGTCTACCTGGATCCGGACAAGAGACCCAGTACTTC
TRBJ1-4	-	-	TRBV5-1	CASSLRDQNEKLFF	TGCGCCAGCAGCCTCCGGGACCAGAATGAAAAACTGTTTTTT
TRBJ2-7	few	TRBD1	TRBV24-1	CATSATGIYEQYF	TGTGCCACCAGTGCGACAGGGATCTACGAGCAGTACTTC
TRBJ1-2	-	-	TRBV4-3	CASSQEGPGNYGYTF	TGCGCCAGCAGCCAAGAGGGGCCGGGGAACTATGGCTACACCTTC
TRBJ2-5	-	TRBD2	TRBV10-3	CAISDERGVKTQYF	TGTGCCATCAGTGACGAGCGGGGAGTCAAGACCCAGTACTTC
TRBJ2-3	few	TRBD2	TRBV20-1	CSASRTSGGDTQYF	TGCAGTGCTTCGAGGACTAGCGGGGGAGATACGCAGTATTTT
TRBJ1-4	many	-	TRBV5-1	CASSLEGSEKLFF	TGCGCCAGCAGCTTGGAAGGTAGCGAAAAACTGTTTTTT
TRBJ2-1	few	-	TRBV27	CASSSKQGNNEQFF	TGTGCCAGCAGTTCGAAACAGGGTAACAATGAGCAGTTCTTC
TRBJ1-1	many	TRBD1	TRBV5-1	CASSSTGVPTEAFF	TGCGCCAGCAGCTCGACAGGGGTCCCCACTGAAGCTTTCTTT
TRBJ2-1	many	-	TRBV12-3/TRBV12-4	CASTRQPYNEQFF	TGTGCCAGCACCCGGCAGCCCTACAATGAGCAGTTCTTC
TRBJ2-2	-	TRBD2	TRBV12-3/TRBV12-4	CATTPLGGGWGGELFF	TGTGCCACGACCCCGTTGGGCGGGGGGTGGGGCGGGGAGCTGTTTTTT
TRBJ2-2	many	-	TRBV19	CASSSPLVRTGELFF	TGTGCCAGTAGTAGCCCATTGGTCCGCACCGGGGAGCTGTTTTTT
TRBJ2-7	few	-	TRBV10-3	CAISESVGNVPHEQYF	TGTGCCATCAGTGAGTCGGTTGGCAATGTCCCCCACGAGCAGTACTTC
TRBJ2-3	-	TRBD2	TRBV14	CASREVASGRPRTDTQYF	TGTGCCAGCAGAGAAGTGGCTAGCGGGAGGCCGCGCACAGATACGCAGTATTTT
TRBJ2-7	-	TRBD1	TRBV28	CASSLTGNSYEQYF	TGTGCCAGCAGCTTGACAGGGAACTCCTACGAGCAGTACTTC
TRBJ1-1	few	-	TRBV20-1	CSAQDPNTEAFF	TGCAGTGCGCAAGACCCGAACACTGAAGCTTTCTTT
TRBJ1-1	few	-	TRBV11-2	CASSLFRNTEAFF	TGTGCCAGCAGCTTATTTCGAAACACTGAAGCTTTCTTT
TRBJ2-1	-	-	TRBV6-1	CATRGDQGIGYNEQFF	TGTGCCACAAGGGGGGATCAGGGAATCGGCTACAATGAGCAGTTCTTC
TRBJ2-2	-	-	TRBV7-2	CASSFSNTGELFF	TGTGCCAGCAGCTTTTCGAACACCGGGGAGCTGTTTTTT
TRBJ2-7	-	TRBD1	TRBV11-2	CASSPRTRTGYEQYF	TGTGCCAGCAGCCCACGGACTCGGACAGGCTACGAGCAGTACTTC
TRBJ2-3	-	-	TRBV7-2	CASSLGGSRVTDTQYF	TGTGCCAGCAGCTTAGGCGGTAGCAGGGTAACAGATACGCAGTATTTT
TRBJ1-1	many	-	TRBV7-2	CASRQDTGTVNTEAFF	TGTGCCAGCAGACAAGACACCGGGACGGTGAACACTGAAGCTTTCTTT
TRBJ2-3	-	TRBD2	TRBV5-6	CASSLELSGTDTQYF	TGTGCCAGCAGCTTGGAGCTTAGCGGGACAGATACGCAGTATTTT
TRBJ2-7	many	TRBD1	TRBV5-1	CASSLGTGVHEQYF	TGCGCCAGCAGCCTGGGGACAGGGGTCCACGAGCAGTACTTC
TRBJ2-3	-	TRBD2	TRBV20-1	CSARGGSVADTQYF	TGCAGTGCTAGAGGCGGGAGCGTCGCAGATACGCAGTATTTT
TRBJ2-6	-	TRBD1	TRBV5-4	CASSFGQGHGANVLTF	TGTGCCAGCAGCTTCGGACAGGGCCACGGGGCCAACGTCCTGACTTTC
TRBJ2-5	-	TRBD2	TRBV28	CATRLAGVETQYF	TGTGCCACCCGACTAGCGGGGGTGGAGACCCAGTACTTC
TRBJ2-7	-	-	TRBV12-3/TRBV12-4	CASSSFTGTGSEQYF	TGTGCCAGCAGCTCATTCACCGGGACCGGGTCTGAGCAGTACTTC
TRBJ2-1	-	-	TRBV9	CASSVGSGEQFF	TGTGCCAGCAGCGTAGGATCAGGGGAGCAGTTCTTC
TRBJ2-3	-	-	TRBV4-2	CASSPRQTTDTQYF	TGTGCCAGCAGCCCCCGACAGACCACAGATACGCAGTATTTT
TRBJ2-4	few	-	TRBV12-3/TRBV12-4	CASSLVSSNIQYF	TGTGCCAGCAGTTTAGTTAGCAGTAACATTCAGTACTTC
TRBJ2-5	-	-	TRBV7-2	CASSLGPGLQETQYF	TGTGCCAGCAGCTTAGGACCAGGGTTGCAAGAGACCCAGTACTTC
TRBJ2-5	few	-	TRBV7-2	CASSLLRGTQETQYF	TGTGCCAGCAGCTTACTACGGGGGACCCAAGAGACCCAGTACTTC